The source of this T cell receptor (beta chain) is a study of blood T cells in healthy people across ages. There are 13 residues in the CDR3. The germline gives CDR1 DFQATT, CDR2 SNEGSKA (reference sequence). Trimming took 6 bases from V and 9 from J, leaving 18 bases between them. For the second PCR, which ran for about 6 to 11 cycles, a sample-barcoded 5' primer and a J-beta primer mix were used. TCRdb analysed the 5' RACE reads with MiXCR anew, one entry per CDR3 protein. The sample contains over a million distinct CDR3 sequences, about 25% of which appear only once. This clonotype turned up a few times. These data were also filed under a second study, of T cells of mothers and their children. Turning to that study: Persistent microchimeric T cell clones were not found at ~100 per million sensitivity.

This receptor was taken from a girl aged 2 to 10 in good health. Sequenced input: blood. The rearrangement uses TRBV20-1 and TRBJ2-1; D possibly corresponds to TRBD2 (5 bases). In DNA form, the CDR3 reads TGCAGTGCCGCGAAACTAGAATCGGCTGAGCAGTTCTTC. Translated, it gives CSAAKLESAEQFF.